This T cell receptor (beta chain) was identified in a study of T cells in Graves' hyperthyroidism and ophthalmopathy. The investigators amplified TCR beta CDR3 regions from RNA transcripts. A set of HTBI primers served as the primers for a first-round RT-PCR of the TCR CDR3. TCRdb re-called the multiplex PCR reads through MiXCR, storing one row per CDR3 protein. The table lists almost 600,000 distinct CDR3 sequences, around 42% of them singletons, with around 8% in the top ten. At least ten counts were recorded for this clonotype. Its specificity is unknown. CDR3 length equals 15 residues. CDR1 SGHKS and CDR2 YYEKEE come from the germline V gene (reference sequence). The V and J ends lost 1 base and 7 bases respectively, with 17 bases between them. Uncontrolled infection, other autoimmune disease, pregnancy and lactation each barred patients from inclusion. Clinical symptoms, serum thyroxine, TRAb, thyroid ultrasound and orbital computed tomography established diagnosis.

Study observations and caveats: Ophthalmopathy was model-predicted a median about six months pre-onset.

The source of this sequence is a woman aged 18-29 years with Graves' hyperthyroidism. The chain recombines TRBV5-5 with TRBJ1-2, with a tentative D call TRBD1 (5 bases). The material sequenced was peripheral blood or thyroid tissue (not recorded which). DNA of the CDR3: TGTGCCAGCAGCTTGTGGGGCAGGGTATCGACTGGCTACACCTTC. This translates into CASSLWGRVSTGYTF.